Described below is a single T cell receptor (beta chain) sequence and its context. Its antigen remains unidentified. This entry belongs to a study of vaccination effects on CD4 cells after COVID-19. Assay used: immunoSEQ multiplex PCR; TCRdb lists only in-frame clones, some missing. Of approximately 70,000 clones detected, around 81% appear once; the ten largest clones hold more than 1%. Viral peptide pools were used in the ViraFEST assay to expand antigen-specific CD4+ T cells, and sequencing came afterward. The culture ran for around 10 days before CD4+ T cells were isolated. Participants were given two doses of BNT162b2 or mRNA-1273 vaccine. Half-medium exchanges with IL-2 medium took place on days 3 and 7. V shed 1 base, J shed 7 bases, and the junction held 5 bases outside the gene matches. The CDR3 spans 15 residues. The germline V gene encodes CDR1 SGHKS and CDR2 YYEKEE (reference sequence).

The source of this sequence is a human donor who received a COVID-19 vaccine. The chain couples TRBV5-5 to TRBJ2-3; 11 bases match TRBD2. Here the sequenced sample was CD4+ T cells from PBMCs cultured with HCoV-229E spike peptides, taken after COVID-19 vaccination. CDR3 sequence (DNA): TGTGCCAGCAGCTTGACGACTAGCGGGGAAAATACGCAGTATTTT. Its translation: CASSLTTSGENTQYF.